This TCR beta chain was found in a study of siplizumab effects on memory and regulatory T cells (dated by TCRdb to 2018 to 2020). Study-wide context: The effect of the anti-CD2 antibody siplizumab on alloreactive T-cell subsets was examined in allogeneic mixed lymphocyte reactions constructed from human PBMCs.

Concerning this clone itself: Its recognized antigen is unknown. No qualities accompany the bases; no much larger clone lies one base away.

In addition, sequencing in three donor pairs included unstimulated CD8+ effector memory subsets alongside CD4+ naive, CD8+ naive, CD8+ TEMRA and CD4+ memory subsets. Sorted unstimulated T cells, along with proliferating T cells recovered from mixed lymphocyte reactions, underwent TCRbeta CDR3 sequencing. Fresh whole blood from fewer than 12 HLA-typed healthy donors was used to isolate PBMCs. The germline V gene encodes CDR1 MNHEY and CDR2 SMNVEV (reference sequence). After removal of 6 bases from V and 4 bases from J, the junction retains 8 bases not matched to a gene. The CDR3 contains 14 residues, cysteine and phenylalanine counted. Only CDR3 DNA remains: 42 bases, in frame from the first base. Receptor amplification or capture employed the immunoSEQ multiplex PCR assay. Roughly 10^5 TCR templates per sample were assayed on the deep sequencing platform. Genomic DNA extracted from sorted T cells was used for TCRbeta CDR3 sequencing. As for the original processing: The R programming language was used for the clonal analysis of the TCRbeta CDR3 data. Alloreactive CD4+ and CD8+ clones were identified by comparing unstimulated samples to CFSE-low samples taken after the reaction. Alloreactive CD4+ clones were assigned to regulatory or non-regulatory origin by matching sequences to sorted unstimulated Treg and non-Treg repertoires. TCRdb took this table from immuneACCESS and kept in-frame rearrangements with V and J called. Such tables lack part of the clones; where checked against another copy, unresolved V genes explain under half of the gap, and the rest is unexplained. Clone size and V and J calls were adopted from that table, with D and trimming inferred from the DNA. The sample table records tens of thousands of clones; 80% to 90% of these occur just once. The ten largest clones add up to less than 0.3% of the sample.

General study outcomes and caveats: Roughly 75-96% of proliferating CD4+ or CD8+ clones could not be assigned a naive or memory phenotype. Whether proliferating Tregs from siplizumab cultures actually had suppressive function was not functionally confirmed. Because sequences below about 10^-5 frequency were poorly captured, only a minor fraction of alloreactive clones could be mapped to unstimulated subsets. Unstimulated naive T cells appeared to be more diverse than memory T cells, and naive cells seemed to make a substantial contribution to the alloresponse. In reactions with siplizumab, an average of about 62% of mappable alloreactive CD4+ clones were Treg-derived, compared with 26.9% in control reactions. The cumulative frequency of alloreactive sequences traceable to unstimulated CD4+ memory T cells was significantly reduced by siplizumab.

The chain was built from TRBV27 and TRBJ2-5; the central 7 bases match TRBD1. This receptor was obtained from a human donor in good health. Sequenced sample: naive CD4+ T cells sorted from blood. This sample's cell subset or site label indicates: unstimulated naive T cells. The DNA is as follows: TGTGCCAGCAGGAGAGGGGGCCGAGGAGAGACCCAGTACTTC. Translated, it gives CASRRGGRGETQYF.